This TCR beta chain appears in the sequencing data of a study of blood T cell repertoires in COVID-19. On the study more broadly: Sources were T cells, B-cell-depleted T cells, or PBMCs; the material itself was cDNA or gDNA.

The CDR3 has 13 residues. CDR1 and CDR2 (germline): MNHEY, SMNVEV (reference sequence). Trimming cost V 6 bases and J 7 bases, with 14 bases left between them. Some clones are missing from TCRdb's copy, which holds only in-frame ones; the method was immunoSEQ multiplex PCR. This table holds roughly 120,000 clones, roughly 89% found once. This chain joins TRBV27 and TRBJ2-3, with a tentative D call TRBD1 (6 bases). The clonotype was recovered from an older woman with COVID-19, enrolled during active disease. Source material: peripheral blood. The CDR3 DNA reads TGTGCCAGCAGAAACCCCGGGACACATACGCAGTATTTT. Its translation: CASRNPGTHTQYF.